Listed here are 21 T cell receptor beta chains from one sample, sequenced in a study of blood T cell repertoires in COVID-19. TCRdb's copy holds only in-frame clones and misses some; the assay was immunoSEQ multiplex PCR. The table lists some 290,000 clones, 90% to 95% of them singletons, with less than 4% in the top ten. The sequenced sample consisted of PBMCs or T cells enriched from blood (not recorded which). These receptors were obtained from a woman aged 25 to 39 who had been exposed to COVID-19.

This chain uses TRBV9 with TRBJ1-2; 10 bases are a match to TRBD1. The V segment lost 3 bases and the J segment 7 bases; nucleotides outside the gene matches: 18. Per germline, CDR1 SGDLS and CDR2 YYNGEE. This CDR3 contains 18 residues. CDR3 region: CASSAYLKRQGARAGYTF. The CDR3, as DNA: TGTGCCAGCAGCGCGTACCTAAAACGACAGGGGGCGCGAGCTGGCTACACCTTC.

This rearrangement joins TRBV21-1 to TRBJ1-2; the table assigns TRBD1, which was not confirmed against the DNA. TRBV21-1 is flagged as a pseudogene. This CDR3 is 16 amino acids long. The CDR3 protein is CASSKRSQGVVYGYTF. The CDR3 DNA reads as TGTGCCAGCAGCAAACGATCACAGGGTGTCGTCTATGGCTACACCTTC.

This sequence joins TRBV6-5 and TRBJ2-5, with D possibly matching TRBD1 (5 bases). This CDR3 region has 14 residues. The V end was cut by 10 bases, the J end by 4 bases, with 19 bases between. Germline V lookup: CDR1 MNHEY, CDR2 SVGAGI. In DNA form, the CDR3 reads TGTGCCACCCAAGAGACCAGGGTCCGAGAGACCCAGTACTTC. Its translation: CATQETRVRETQYF.

V gene TRBV19 combines with J gene TRBJ2-7; 12 nucleotides line up with TRBD1. V shed 5 bases and J 4 bases; nucleotides not matched to a gene: 15. This CDR3 spans 18 amino acids. Germline CDR1 and CDR2: LNHDA and SQIVND (reference sequence). This chain's CDR3 is CASSPNPGQGAWQYEQYF. The CDR3 coding sequence is TGTGCCAGTAGTCCTAACCCGGGACAGGGGGCATGGCAATACGAGCAGTACTTC.

V is TRBV30 and J is TRBJ2-4, with unresolved D. Trimming cost V 0 bases and J 0 bases, with 9 bases left between them. Germline V gene lookup returns CDR1 GTSNPN and CDR2 SVGIG (reference sequence). This CDR3 comprises 15 residues. The CDR3 loop is CAWSVSRLAKNIQYF. The DNA of the CDR3 is TGTGCCTGGAGTGTTAGCAGATTAGCCAAAAACATTCAGTACTTC.

The chain joins TRBV9 to TRBJ1-4, with 8 nucleotides matching TRBD1. Per germline, CDR1 SGDLS and CDR2 YYNGEE. The CDR3 contains 15 residues. V trimming: 4 bases; J trimming: 8 bases; junction bases outside the gene matches: 10. The CDR3 loop reads CASSLSDRVEEKLFF. The DNA of the CDR3 is TGTGCCAGCAGCCTCTCGGACAGGGTGGAGGAAAAACTGTTTTTT.

Here the CDR3 reads CASTGRQVGTGELFF. The CDR3 region has the DNA TGTGCCAGCACCGGGCGACAGGTGGGCACCGGGGAGCTGTTTTTT. V usage is TRBV11-2 and J usage is TRBJ2-2; D is perhaps TRBD1 (6 bases). Germline V gene sequence: CDR1 SGHAT, CDR2 FQNNGV. V was trimmed by 7 bases and J by 4 bases, leaving 16 bases between them. The CDR3 consists of 15 residues.

The chain combines TRBV28 with TRBJ2-7; 12 bases line up with TRBD1. V shed 5 bases, J shed 6 bases, and the junction held 11 bases outside the gene matches. Germline V CDR1 and CDR2: MDHEN, SYDVKM. The CDR3 is 16 residues long. The CDR3 reads CASSVPRGTGGSEQYF. The CDR3 bases are TGTGCCAGCAGTGTACCCCGGGGGACAGGGGGCAGCGAGCAGTACTTC.

The chain links TRBV24-1 to TRBJ1-4; possibly TRBD1 for D (5 bases). Trimming removed 2 bases from V and 8 bases from J, with 14 bases in between. CDR3 length equals 15 residues. The germline V gene has CDR1 KGHDR and CDR2 SFDVKD. CDR3 bases: TGTGCCACCAGTGATTCGACAAAGGGGTCGGAAAAACTGTTTTTT. Its translation: CATSDSTKGSEKLFF.

The chain carries TRBV4-2 and TRBJ1-6; 7 nucleotides align to TRBD1. Trimming took 2 bases from V and 9 from J; bases not matched to a gene: 7. The CDR3 sequence is 15 residues long. Per germline, CDR1 LGHNA and CDR2 YNFKEQ. The CDR3 spells CASSQRDRDLSPLHF. The CDR3 coding sequence is TGTGCCAGCAGCCAAAGAGACAGGGACCTTTCACCCCTCCACTTT.

This clone occurred once. CDR3 in amino acids: CASSFQNTEAFF. CDR3 sequence (DNA): TGTGCCAGCAGCTTTCAGAACACTGAAGCTTTCTTT. The chain has TRBV5-6 and TRBJ1-1, with no clear D. There are 12 residues in the CDR3. Germline V gene data show CDR1 as SGHDT and CDR2 as YYEEEE. Deletions cut 2 bases from V and 1 base from J, with 3 bases between.

The table lists this clone with a count of one. The J gene is TRBJ2-7, the V gene TRBV21-1; TRBD1, the table's D call, lacks a check against the DNA. TRBV21-1 counts as a pseudogene. The CDR3 runs 14 residues. The CDR3 nucleotides are TGTGCCAGCAGCACCAGGACAGGCCCCTACGAGCAGTACTTC. Translating it yields CASSTRTGPYEQYF.

The gene calls are TRBV25-1 and TRBJ1-2, with D unresolved. V was shortened by 2 bases and J by 4 bases, with 8 bases between the two germline ends. CDR1 is MGHDK and CDR2 is SYGVNS in the germline V gene. This CDR3 region has 13 residues. The CDR3 loop reads CASSEARLYGYTF. Written as DNA, the CDR3 is TGTGCCAGCAGTGAAGCCAGACTCTATGGCTACACCTTC.

V is TRBV6-5 and J is TRBJ2-7; 7 bases match TRBD1. Germline V lookup: CDR1 MNHEY, CDR2 SVGAGI. The V and J ends lost 3 bases and 0 bases, in that order; junction bases with no gene match: 5. The CDR3 sequence is 15 residues long. The CDR3 DNA reads TGTGCCAGCAGTTATCGGGACAGCCCCTCCTACGAGCAGTACTTC. Residues: CASSYRDSPSYEQYF.

The chain couples TRBV30 to TRBJ1-2; 12 nucleotides line up with TRBD1. The CDR3 is made up of 15 amino acids. After removal of 2 bases from V and 4 bases from J, the junction contained 5 bases not matched to a gene. CDR1 is GTSNPN and CDR2 is SVGIG in the germline V gene (reference sequence). CDR3 sequence (DNA): TGTGCCTGGAGTACCGGGACAGGGGGCGGCTATGGCTACACCTTC. It specifies CAWSTGTGGGYGYTF.

This clone was counted only a few times. The chain has TRBV10-3 and TRBJ2-3; 8 positions match TRBD2. Germline CDR1 is ENHRY and CDR2 is SYGVKD. The CDR3 consists of 17 residues. Trimming at V came to 2 bases and at J to 2 bases, leaving 9 bases not matched to a gene. Here the CDR3 reads CAISETLSGGLTDTQYF. CDR3 coding DNA: TGTGCCATCAGTGAGACTCTGAGCGGGGGCCTCACAGATACGCAGTATTTT.

This chain connects TRBV4-2 to TRBJ1-6, with D unclear. V lost 0 bases and J lost 7, with 13 bases in between. Per the germline V gene, CDR1 is LGHNA and CDR2 is YNFKEQ. This CDR3 comprises 16 residues. The CDR3 reads CASSQDPGRMNSPLHF. DNA of the CDR3: TGTGCCAGCAGCCAAGATCCAGGCAGGATGAATTCACCCCTCCACTTT.

This chain uses TRBV7-6 with TRBJ2-4; D is unresolved. Germline CDR1 SGHVS, CDR2 FNYEAQ. This CDR3 is built from 15 residues. V dropped 5 bases and J dropped 7 bases, with 18 bases sitting between them. CDR3 sequence (DNA): TGTGCCAGCAGCACCGGTGGTCCTCCTTATAACATTCAGTACTTC. Translated: CASSTGGPPYNIQYF.

This clone has more than one count but fewer than ten. The V call is TRBV19, the J call TRBJ2-7; 7 nucleotides line up with TRBD2. This CDR3 contains 13 residues. Unmatched junction bases numbered 3, after V lost 0 bases and J lost 7 bases. The germline gives CDR1 LNHDA, CDR2 SQIVND (reference sequence). The CDR3 DNA follows: TGTGCCAGTAGTATAGATCAGGGAGGGGAGCAGTACTTC. The encoded protein is CASSIDQGGEQYF.

The rearrangement uses TRBV4-3 and TRBJ1-1; D not resolved. Germline V gene lookup returns CDR1 LGHNA and CDR2 YSLEER. Deletions cut 4 bases from V and 0 bases from J, with 6 bases between. This CDR3 is 13 amino acids long. The chain's CDR3 is CASSLAMNTEAFF. In DNA, the CDR3 is TGCGCCAGCAGCCTAGCAATGAACACTGAAGCTTTCTTT.

The chain recombines TRBV4-1 with TRBJ1-4; 8 positions agree with TRBD1. The germline V gene encodes CDR1 MGHRA and CDR2 YSYEKL. The CDR3 has 15 residues. V trimming: 4 bases; J trimming: 3 bases; junction bases outside the gene matches: 4. In DNA, the CDR3 is TGCGCCAGCAGCCGGGCGGGACAGGCTAATGAAAAACTGTTTTTT. Encoded protein: CASSRAGQANEKLFF.